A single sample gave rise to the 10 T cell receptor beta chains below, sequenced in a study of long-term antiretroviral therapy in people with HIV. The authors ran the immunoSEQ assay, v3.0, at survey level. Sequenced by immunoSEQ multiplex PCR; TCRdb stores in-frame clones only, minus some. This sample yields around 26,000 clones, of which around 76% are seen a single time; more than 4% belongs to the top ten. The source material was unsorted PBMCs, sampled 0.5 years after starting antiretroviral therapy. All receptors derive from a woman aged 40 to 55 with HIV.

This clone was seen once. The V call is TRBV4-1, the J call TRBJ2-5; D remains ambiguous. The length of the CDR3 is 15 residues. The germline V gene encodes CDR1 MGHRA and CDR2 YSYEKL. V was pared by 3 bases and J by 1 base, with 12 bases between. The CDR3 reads CASSHWARAQETQYF. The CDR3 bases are TGCGCCAGCAGCCATTGGGCCAGAGCCCAAGAGACCCAGTACTTC.

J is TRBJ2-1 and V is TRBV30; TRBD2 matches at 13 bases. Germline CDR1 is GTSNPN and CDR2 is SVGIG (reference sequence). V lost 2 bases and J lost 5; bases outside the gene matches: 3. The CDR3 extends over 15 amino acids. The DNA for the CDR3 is TGTGCCTGGAGTCCGGGACTAGCGGGGAACAATGAGCAGTTCTTC. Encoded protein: CAWSPGLAGNNEQFF.

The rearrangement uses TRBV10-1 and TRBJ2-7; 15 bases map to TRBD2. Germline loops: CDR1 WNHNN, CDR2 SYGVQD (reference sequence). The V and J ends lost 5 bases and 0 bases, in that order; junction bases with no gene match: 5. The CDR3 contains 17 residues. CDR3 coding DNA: TGCGCCAGCAGTAGGACTAGCGGGGGGGGGAGCTCCTACGAGCAGTACTTC. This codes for CASSRTSGGGSSYEQYF.

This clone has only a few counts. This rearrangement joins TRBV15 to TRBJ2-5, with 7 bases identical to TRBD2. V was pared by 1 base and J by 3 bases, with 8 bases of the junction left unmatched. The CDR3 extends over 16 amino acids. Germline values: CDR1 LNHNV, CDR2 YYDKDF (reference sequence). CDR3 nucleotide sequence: TGTGCCACCAGCAGAGCGTCTTCGAGCGGGGAAGAGACCCAGTACTTC. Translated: CATSRASSSGEETQYF.

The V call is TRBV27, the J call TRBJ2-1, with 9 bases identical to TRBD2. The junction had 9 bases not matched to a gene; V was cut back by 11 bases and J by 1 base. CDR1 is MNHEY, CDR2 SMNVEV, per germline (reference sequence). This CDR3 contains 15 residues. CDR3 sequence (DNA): TGTGCCTCCCAGCGTCTAGCGGGATCCTACAATGAGCAGTTCTTC. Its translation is CASQRLAGSYNEQFF.

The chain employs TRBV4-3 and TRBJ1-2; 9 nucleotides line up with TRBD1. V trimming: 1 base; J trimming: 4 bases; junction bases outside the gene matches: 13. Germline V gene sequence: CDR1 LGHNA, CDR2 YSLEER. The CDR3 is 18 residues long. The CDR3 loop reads CASSQGGTGFVKGYGYTF. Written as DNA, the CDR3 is TGCGCCAGCAGCCAAGGAGGGACAGGGTTCGTCAAGGGCTATGGCTACACCTTC.

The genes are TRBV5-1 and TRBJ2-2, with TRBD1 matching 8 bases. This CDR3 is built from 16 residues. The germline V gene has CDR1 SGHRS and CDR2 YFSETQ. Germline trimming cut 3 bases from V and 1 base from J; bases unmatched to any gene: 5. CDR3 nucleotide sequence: TGCGCCAGCAGCTCGGACAGGGTCGGGAACACCGGGGAGCTGTTTTTT. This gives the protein CASSSDRVGNTGELFF.

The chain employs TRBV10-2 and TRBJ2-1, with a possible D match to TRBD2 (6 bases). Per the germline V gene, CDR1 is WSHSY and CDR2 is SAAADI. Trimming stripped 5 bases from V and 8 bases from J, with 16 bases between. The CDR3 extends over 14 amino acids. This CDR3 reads CASSLGGEVDEQFF. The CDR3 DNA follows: TGCGCCAGCAGTTTGGGGGGAGAAGTCGATGAGCAGTTCTTC.

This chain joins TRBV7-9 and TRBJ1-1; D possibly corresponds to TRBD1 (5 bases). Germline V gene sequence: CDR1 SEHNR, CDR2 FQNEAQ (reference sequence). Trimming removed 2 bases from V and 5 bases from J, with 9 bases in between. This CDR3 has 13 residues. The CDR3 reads CASSLRQGTEAFF. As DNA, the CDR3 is TGTGCCAGCAGCTTAAGGCAGGGTACTGAAGCTTTCTTT.

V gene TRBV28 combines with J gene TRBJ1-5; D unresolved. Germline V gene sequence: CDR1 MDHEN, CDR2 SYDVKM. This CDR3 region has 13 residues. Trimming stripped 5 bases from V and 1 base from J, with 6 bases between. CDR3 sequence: CASSRVSNQPQHF. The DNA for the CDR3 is TGTGCCAGCAGTAGGGTAAGCAATCAGCCCCAGCATTTT.